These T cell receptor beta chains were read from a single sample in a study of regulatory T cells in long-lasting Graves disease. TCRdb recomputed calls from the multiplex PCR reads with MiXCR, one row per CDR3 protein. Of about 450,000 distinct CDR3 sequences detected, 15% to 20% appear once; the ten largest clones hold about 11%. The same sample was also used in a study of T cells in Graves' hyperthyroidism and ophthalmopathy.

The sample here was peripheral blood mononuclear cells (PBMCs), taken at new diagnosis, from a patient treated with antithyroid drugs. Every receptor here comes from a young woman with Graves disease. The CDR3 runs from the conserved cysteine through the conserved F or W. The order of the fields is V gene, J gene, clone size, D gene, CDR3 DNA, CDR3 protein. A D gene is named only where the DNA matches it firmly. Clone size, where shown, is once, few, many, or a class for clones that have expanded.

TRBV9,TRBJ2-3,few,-,TGTGCCAGCAGCGTAGTACTCCGCACAGATACGCAGTATTTT,CASSVVLRTDTQYF
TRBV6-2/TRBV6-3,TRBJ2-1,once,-,TGTGCCAGCCCGGTGGGGCCCACTTACAATGAGCAGTTCTTC,CASPVGPTYNEQFF
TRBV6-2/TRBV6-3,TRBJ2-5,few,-,TGTGCCAGCAGTTACTCAGTAGTGGAGACCCAGTACTTC,CASSYSVVETQYF
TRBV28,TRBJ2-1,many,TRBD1,TGTGCCAGCACCAAAAGCACAGGGGGCCGGTTCTTC,CASTKSTGGRFF
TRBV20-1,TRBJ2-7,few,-,TGCAGTGCTAGGGACAAAAACGAGCAGTACTTC,CSARDKNEQYF
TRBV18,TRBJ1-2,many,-,TGTGCCAGCTCACACGGAGATCAAGGCTATGGCTACACCTTC,CASSHGDQGYGYTF
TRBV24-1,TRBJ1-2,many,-,TGTGCCACCAGTGATTTGGGCGGCTATGGCTACACCTTC,CATSDLGGYGYTF
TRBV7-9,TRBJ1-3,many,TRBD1,TGTGCCAGCAGCGAGGGACAGTATGGAACCATATATTTT,CASSEGQYGTIYF
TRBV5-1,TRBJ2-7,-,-,TGCGCCAGCAGCAACGCGGGGAGGGGGTACGAGCAGTACTTC,CASSNAGRGYEQYF
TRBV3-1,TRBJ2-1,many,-,TGTGCCAGCAGCCAAGACGGCTCCTACAATGAGCAGTTCTTC,CASSQDGSYNEQFF
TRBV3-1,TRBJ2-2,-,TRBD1,TGTGCCAGCAGTCAATGGACAGGAACCGGGGAGCTGTTTTTT,CASSQWTGTGELFF
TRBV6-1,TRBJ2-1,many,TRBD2,TGTGCCAGCAGCCTCCTAGCGGGAGGGCCGTACAATGAGCAGTTCTTC,CASSLLAGGPYNEQFF
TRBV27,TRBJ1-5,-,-,TGTGCCAGCAGTCCCCAGCATCAATATCAGCCCCAGCATTTT,CASSPQHQYQPQHF